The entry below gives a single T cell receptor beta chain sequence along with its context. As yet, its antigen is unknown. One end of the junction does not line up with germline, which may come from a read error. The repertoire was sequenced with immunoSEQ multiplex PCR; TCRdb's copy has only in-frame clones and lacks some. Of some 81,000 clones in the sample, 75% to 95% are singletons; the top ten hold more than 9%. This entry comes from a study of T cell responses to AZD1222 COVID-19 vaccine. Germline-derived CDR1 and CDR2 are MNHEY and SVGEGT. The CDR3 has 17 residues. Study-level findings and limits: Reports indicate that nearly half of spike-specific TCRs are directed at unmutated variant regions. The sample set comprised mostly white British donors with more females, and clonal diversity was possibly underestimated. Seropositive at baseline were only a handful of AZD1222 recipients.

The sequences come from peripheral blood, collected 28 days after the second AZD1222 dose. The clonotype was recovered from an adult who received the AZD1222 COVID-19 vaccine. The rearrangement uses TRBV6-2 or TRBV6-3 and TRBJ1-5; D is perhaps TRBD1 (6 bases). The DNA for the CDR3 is TGTGCCACCAGTGGGGGTACGACAGGTAGGAGGAATCAGCCCCAGCATTTT. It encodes CATSGGTTGRRNQPQHF.